This T cell receptor (beta chain) was profiled in a study of blood T cell repertoires in COVID-19 (dated by TCRdb to about 2020). For context, the study as a whole: Samples covering the acute and convalescent phases of COVID-19 were provided by collaborators in the United States, Italy and Spain. Samples were obtained from the ongoing ImmuneRACE study (first 160 participants) and from over 1,000 subjects provided by 6 global collaborators. Where available, HLA class I and class II types were taken from metadata supplied by the sample provider and were not determined by assay-based typing. The prospective study material was composed of cDNA or gDNA derived from T cells, B-cell-depleted T cells, or PBMCs. The repertoires were released in a freely available public database meant as a resource for research on the immune response to SARS-CoV-2. Deeply sampled blood TCRbeta repertoires from subjects exposed to, actively infected with, or recovered from COVID-19 were included in the dataset. Nearly every sample came with metadata listing a de-identified subject ID, COVID-19 status, age in years and sex.

A remark on this clone: Which antigen it targets is not known. Base quality data are lacking; no much larger clone is found one base away.

The collaborating institutions used their own protocols to collect whole blood in K2EDTA tubes. For TCRbeta analysis, collaborators shipped samples in one of three forms: frozen whole blood, isolated PBMCs, or DNA extracted from either of those sample types. The research as a whole found: The amount of clinical and demographic metadata varied by source and participant and was provided uncurated.

The CDR1 and CDR2 encoded by the germline V gene are SGDLS and YYNGEE. The CDR3 runs 14 amino acids, cysteine and phenylalanine included. Of all the DNA, just the CDR3 is kept, 42 bases in frame from base 1. V is reduced by 1 base and J by 1 base, leaving a spacing of 6 bases between them. TCRbeta CDR3 regions were amplified from genomic DNA using the immunoSEQ Assay, a bias-controlled multiplex PCR. The authors processed their data as follows. Within the assay, amplification of reference gene primers was used to estimate how many nucleated cells each sample contained. To quantify the absolute abundance of each unique TCRbeta CDR3 rearrangement, sequence reads were collapsed and filtered. For each sample, productive Simpson clonality was calculated by taking the square root of Simpson's diversity index across productive rearrangements. TCRdb re-hosts the immuneACCESS table, in-frame sequences only. Its copies lack some clones; in the studies checked, an unresolved V gene accounts for under half of them, and the cause for the rest is not known. The V and J calls and the clone size are those of that table, but D and trimming were determined from the DNA. Here the sample has around 94,000 clones; 80% occur a single time. The leading ten clones occupy roughly 19% of the sample.

The sequenced sample consisted of peripheral blood. The source of this sequence is a human donor in a cohort sampled during active COVID-19. The V and J genes are TRBV9 and TRBJ2-1, and TRBD2 may be the D gene, going by 6 matching bases. The DNA sequence is TGTGCCAGCAGCGTACGGGAGTCCTACAATGAGCAGTTCTTC. Its protein reads: CASSVRESYNEQFF.